Presented here are 21 T cell receptor beta chains from one specimen sequenced in a study of T cells after yellow fever vaccination. TCRdb independently ran MiXCR on the 5' RACE reads; one entry per CDR3 protein. The sample includes approximately 300,000 distinct CDR3 sequences, around 10% of them seen just once. Sequenced here: CD4+ T cells sorted from PBMCs, sampled 45 days after the yellow fever booster vaccination. These receptors were taken from a man in his late teens or twenties who received the YFV17D yellow fever vaccine.

Only a few counts were recorded for this clonotype. The genes are TRBV7-2 and TRBJ1-1, with D perhaps matching TRBD1 (6 bases). CDR3 size: 13 residues. V dropped 3 bases and J dropped 5 bases, with 10 bases sitting between them. Looked up from germline, CDR1 is SGHTA and CDR2 is FQGNSA. CDR3 region: CASSFAGATEAFF. The CDR3, as DNA: TGTGCCAGCAGCTTCGCAGGGGCTACTGAAGCTTTCTTT.

In its sample, this clonotype was seen many times. The genes are TRBV12-3 or TRBV12-4 and TRBJ1-5; maybe TRBD1 (5 bases). V gave up 2 bases and J gave up 1 base, with 9 bases separating them. The CDR3 has 15 amino acids. The CDR3: CASSLRGRSNQPQHF. The CDR3, as DNA: TGTGCCAGCAGTTTACGGGGCAGGAGCAATCAGCCCCAGCATTTT.

This clonotype was observed a handful of times. This chain connects TRBV2 to TRBJ2-2; no firm D call. CDR1 and CDR2 (germline): SNHLY, FYNNEI. V lost 4 bases, J lost 4 bases, and 10 bases lay in between. The CDR3 contains 14 residues. The CDR3 DNA reads as TGTGCCAGCAGTGTAGCCCGTGGCACCGGGGAGCTGTTTTTT. This gives the protein CASSVARGTGELFF.

This clonotype was found a few times. The J gene is TRBJ1-1, the V gene TRBV6-2 or TRBV6-3; possible D gene TRBD1, 5 bases. Germline assignment: CDR1 MNHEY and CDR2 SVGEGT. Trimming pared 3 bases from V and 3 bases from J, leaving 17 bases between. This CDR3 has 16 amino acids. The CDR3 loop is CASSYINGRGDTEAFF. CDR3 sequence (DNA): TGTGCCAGCAGTTATATTAATGGAAGAGGGGACACTGAAGCTTTCTTT.

The V gene is TRBV27, the J gene TRBJ2-3, with a weak D call TRBD1 (5 bases). The CDR3 extends over 13 amino acids. Germline lookup yields CDR1 MNHEY and CDR2 SMNVEV (reference sequence). V was clipped by 7 bases and J by 6 bases, with 14 bases between them. The CDR3 reads CASIDLKGDTQYF. The CDR3 coding sequence is TGTGCCAGCATCGACCTTAAGGGGGATACGCAGTATTTT.

In this sample, this clonotype turned up a few times. The CDR3 bases are TGTGCCTGGAGTGTCCGGGACAGAACCTACGAGCAGTACTTC. Protein sequence: CAWSVRDRTYEQYF. This chain uses TRBV30 with TRBJ2-7; 7 bases map to TRBD1. V lost 0 bases to trimming and J lost 2 bases; unmatched junction nucleotides: 4. Germline lookup yields CDR1 GTSNPN and CDR2 SVGIG (reference sequence). This CDR3 spans 14 amino acids. Variable domain in full (rest from reference TRBV30 and TRBJ2-7): SQTIHQWPATLVQPVGSPLSLECTVEGTSNPNLYWYRQAAGRGLQLLFYSVGIGQISSEVPQNLSASRPQDRQFILSSKKLLLSDSGFYLCAWSVRDRTYEQYFGPGTRLTVT.

This clonotype has a handful of counts. This chain joins TRBV20-1 and TRBJ2-5; a weak D match, TRBD1 (5 bases). The CDR3 contains 12 residues. With 6 bases removed from V and 0 bases from J, the gap between germline ends came to 8 bases. Germline CDR1 reads DFQATT; CDR2 reads SNEGSKA (reference sequence). The CDR3 bases are TGCAGTGCAACGGACAACCAAGAGACCCAGTACTTC. It is translated as CSATDNQETQYF.

About this clonotype itself: A read error may explain this, as a much larger clone is one base away. The rearrangement links TRBV7-2 to TRBJ1-2; perhaps TRBD1 as D (5 bases). CDR1 is SGHTA and CDR2 is FQGNSA in the germline V gene. V was shortened by 3 bases and J by 3 bases, with 8 bases between the two germline ends. This CDR3 comprises 13 residues. CDR3 region: CASSFGGYYGYTF. For the CDR3, the DNA is TGTGCCAGCAGCTTTGGGGGGTACTATGGCTACACCTTC.

This clonotype was observed a handful of times. This sequence joins TRBV18 and TRBJ1-5, with D possibly matching TRBD1 (5 bases). The CDR3 loop spans 14 amino acids. Trimming pared 3 bases from V and 7 bases from J, leaving 13 bases between. Germline values: CDR1 KGHSH, CDR2 LQKENI. The CDR3 DNA follows: TGTGCCAGCTCACCTAGGACAAGTGAACAGCCCCAGCATTTT. Translation: CASSPRTSEQPQHF.

This clonotype showed up just a few times. The chain joins TRBV11-2 to TRBJ2-3, with D possibly being TRBD2 (7 bases). V was clipped by 4 bases and J by 3 bases, with 17 bases between them. In germline, CDR1 is SGHAT, CDR2 FQNNGV. This CDR3 is 16 amino acids long. The CDR3 bases are TGTGCCAGCAGCTCCCTAGGGGGGGTTGGGACAGATACGCAGTATTTT. It codes for CASSSLGGVGTDTQYF. The full variable domain, with the rest looked up from reference TRBV11-2 and TRBJ2-3, is EAGVAQSPRYKIIEKRQSVAFWCNPISGHATLYWYQQILGQGPKLLIQFQNNGVVDDSQLPKDRFSAERLKGVDSTLKIQPAKLEDSAVYLCASSSLGGVGTDTQYFGPGTRLTVL.

The table lists this clonotype with a few counts. The chain has TRBV28 and TRBJ1-5, with 11 nucleotides matching TRBD1. The V and J ends lost 0 bases and 6 bases, in that order; junction bases with no gene match: 4. This CDR3 has 16 residues. From germline, CDR1 is MDHEN and CDR2 SYDVKM. CDR3 protein: CASSLWDRGLGQPQHF. The CDR3 DNA sequence: TGTGCCAGCAGTTTATGGGACAGGGGGCTGGGTCAGCCCCAGCATTTT.

Here the CDR3 reads CASSSPLTSGAPTDTQYF. CDR3 nucleotide sequence: TGTGCCAGCAGCTCCCCCTTGACTAGCGGGGCTCCGACAGATACGCAGTATTTT. The chain combines TRBV7-2 with TRBJ2-3, with 11 bases fitting TRBD2. The V segment lost 4 bases and the J segment 3 bases; nucleotides outside the gene matches: 12. The CDR3 is 18 residues long. Germline V gives CDR1 SGHTA, CDR2 FQGNSA.

Only a few counts were recorded for this clonotype. This rearrangement joins TRBV3-1 to TRBJ1-2; TRBD1 aligns across 8 bases. This CDR3 is 13 amino acids long. V shed 6 bases and J 4 bases; nucleotides not matched to a gene: 4. Germline values: CDR1 LGHDT, CDR2 YNNKEL (reference sequence). The CDR3 here is CASSNRGAYGYTF. DNA of the CDR3: TGTGCCAGCAGTAACAGGGGGGCCTATGGCTACACCTTC.

V gene TRBV9 combines with J gene TRBJ2-7; D not resolved. Germline V lookup: CDR1 SGDLS, CDR2 YYNGEE. This CDR3 is 13 amino acids long. With 0 bases removed from V and 6 bases from J, the gap between germline ends came to 10 bases. In nucleotides, the CDR3 is TGTGCCAGCAGCGTAGGGTTGGCGCGCGAGCAGTACTTC. Its protein is CASSVGLAREQYF.

This clonotype was seen many times. The V and J genes are TRBV7-7 and TRBJ2-5, with TRBD2 matching over 7 bases. Germline lookup yields CDR1 SSHAT and CDR2 FNYEAQ (reference sequence). This CDR3 comprises 14 residues. V was pared by 5 bases and J by 2 bases, with 5 bases of the junction left unmatched. The CDR3 nucleotides are TGTGCCAGCAGCCAAAACGGGAGGCAAGAGACCCAGTACTTC. This translates into CASSQNGRQETQYF. Supplemented by reference TRBV7-7 and TRBJ2-5, the full variable domain reads GAGVSQSPRYKVTKRGQDVTLRCDPISSHATLYWYQQALGQGPEFLTYFNYEAQPDKSGLPSDRFSAERPEGSISTLTIQRTEQRDSAMYRCASSQNGRQETQYFGPGTRLLVL.

V usage is TRBV12-3 or TRBV12-4 and J usage is TRBJ1-2, with 7 positions matching TRBD1. The CDR3 loop spans 14 amino acids. V was pared by 2 bases and J by 7 bases, with 7 bases of the junction left unmatched. The CDR3 coding sequence is TGTGCCAGCAGTTTATACGCAGGGGGTACTGGCTACACCTTC. Its protein is CASSLYAGGTGYTF.

This clonotype was seen at least ten times. The genes are TRBV5-6 and TRBJ2-1, with 12 nucleotides matching TRBD2. This CDR3 region has 14 residues. Germline trimming cut 5 bases from V and 10 bases from J; bases unmatched to any gene: 7. Germline CDR1 is SGHDT and CDR2 is YYEEEE. In nucleotides, the CDR3 is TGTGCCAGCAGGTCTAGCGGGGGGGCCTGGGAGCAGTTCTTC. Its translation is CASRSSGGAWEQFF.

This clonotype was seen a few times. The chain joins TRBV20-1 to TRBJ2-3, with 10 bases fitting TRBD2. The V gene's germline CDR1 is DFQATT and CDR2 SNEGSKA (reference sequence). The CDR3 extends over 14 amino acids. J gave up 2 bases and V 6 bases, and 5 bases lay outside the gene matches. The chain's CDR3 is CSASAGGPTDTQYF. CDR3 DNA: TGCAGTGCCTCAGCGGGGGGGCCCACAGATACGCAGTATTTT.

This sequence joins TRBV15 and TRBJ1-5; D is uncertain. The CDR3 spans 13 residues. Trimming stripped 6 bases from V and 9 bases from J, with 15 bases between. From germline, CDR1 is LNHNV and CDR2 YYDKDF (reference sequence). Here the CDR3 DNA reads TGTGCCACCAGGACCCGCTCCCACCGGCCCCAGCATTTT. Encoded protein: CATRTRSHRPQHF. The full variable domain, rest sourced from reference TRBV15 and TRBJ1-5, is DAMVIQNPRYQVTQFGKPVTLSCSQTLNHNVMYWYQQKSSQAPKLLFHYYDKDFNNEADTPDNFQSRRPNTSFCFLDIRSPGLGDTAMYLCATRTRSHRPQHFGDGTRLSIL.

This chain's CDR3 is CASSLAIGPAYF. CDR3 nucleotides: TGTGCCAGCAGCTTGGCTATAGGGCCAGCGTACTTC. The rearrangement links TRBV5-6 to TRBJ2-5; no definite D call. V lost 0 bases, J lost 13 bases, and 13 bases lay in between. Germline V CDR1 and CDR2: SGHDT, YYEEEE. The CDR3 contains 12 residues.

Only a few counts were recorded for this clonotype. The chain joins TRBV6-5 to TRBJ2-1, with D perhaps matching TRBD1 or TRBD2 (6 bases each). The CDR3 loop spans 15 amino acids. V was clipped by 0 bases and J by 7 bases, with 13 bases between them. Germline loops: CDR1 MNHEY, CDR2 SVGAGI. CDR3 amino acids: CASSYSGRGVNEQFF. CDR3 bases: TGTGCCAGCAGTTACTCAGGAAGGGGGGTGAATGAGCAGTTCTTC.